This T cell receptor beta chain was captured in a study of blood T cell repertoires in COVID-19. In the study overall: Sources were T cells, B-cell-depleted T cells, or PBMCs; the material itself was cDNA or gDNA.

Sequencing used immunoSEQ multiplex PCR; TCRdb keeps in-frame clones, though not all of them. The repertoire consists of nearly 250,000 clones, with around 89% occurring once and the leading ten covering just over 0.85%. Participants classified as exposed had met a COVID-19 case within 2 weeks before study entry. The CDR3 is made up of 13 amino acids. Germline CDR1 is SGHTA and CDR2 is FQGNSA. V was cut by 1 base and J by 5 bases, with 8 bases left in between. The sequenced sample consisted of PBMCs or T cells enriched from blood (not recorded which). The rearrangement joins TRBV7-2 to TRBJ2-5, with D uncertain. The origin of this receptor is a man over 45 who had been exposed to COVID-19. CDR3 coding DNA: TGTGCCAGCAGCTTAGGTGGCTTTGAGACCCAGTACTTC. This codes for CASSLGGFETQYF.